This T cell receptor beta chain was recovered during a study of T cells expressing NK-cell markers. The CDR3 totals 14 residues. The germline gives CDR1 LGHNA, CDR2 YNFKEQ. Researchers built TCR beta cDNA using 5'RACE template switching with UMIs. With the 5' RACE reads reprocessed, TCRdb shows one record per CDR3 protein and no DNA. Recorded here are about 460,000 distinct CDR3 sequences; the top ten clones represent 1.4%. Sample: blood T cells: a sorted CD56 or NKG2C T cell subset, CD4+ or CD8+ T cells, or bulk PBMC T cells (not recorded which). V is TRBV4-2 and J is TRBJ2-2; the D call from TCRdb, TRBD2, cannot be confirmed without DNA. This receptor was obtained from a woman aged 45-65 years in good health. The chain's CDR3 is CASSQAEDTGELFF.